The 25 T cell receptor beta chains below all came from one sample that was sequenced in a study of T cell changes during pregnancy in multiple sclerosis. The protocol was immunoSEQ multiplex PCR, while the TCRdb copy is restricted to in-frame clones and leaves out a portion. Of 40,000 or so clones detected, about 93% appear once; the ten largest clones hold under 0.4%. The sample here was CD4+ T cells from peripheral blood mononuclear cells, taken after pregnancy. These receptors were collected from a female donor in good health, enrolled as a control in a pregnancy study.

The chain combines TRBV29-1 with TRBJ1-2, with D possibly TRBD1 on 5 matching bases. Looked up from germline, CDR1 is SQVTM and CDR2 is ANQGSEA. CDR3 size: 11 residues. Trimming pared 7 bases from V and 5 bases from J, leaving 11 bases between. In DNA, the CDR3 is TGCAGCGCCGCGACAGATTATGGCTACACCTTC. This codes for CSAATDYGYTF.

V usage is TRBV5-8 and J usage is TRBJ2-5, with 9 bases that match TRBD1. Germline V gene lookup returns CDR1 SGHTS and CDR2 YDEGEE. Unmatched junction bases numbered 3, after V lost 4 bases and J lost 2 bases. The CDR3 loop spans 14 amino acids. CDR3 protein: CASSTGTGQETQYF. For the CDR3, the DNA is TGTGCCAGCAGCACAGGGACAGGGCAAGAGACCCAGTACTTC.

The chain joins TRBV27 to TRBJ2-7, with 14 bases identical to TRBD2. CDR3 length equals 19 residues. Per germline, CDR1 MNHEY and CDR2 SMNVEV (reference sequence). V was clipped by 5 bases and J by 2 bases; unmatched bases: 14. CDR3 residues: CASSPAGLAGEVGPYEQYF. The CDR3 DNA sequence: TGTGCCAGCAGTCCTGCGGGACTAGCGGGAGAAGTTGGTCCCTACGAGCAGTACTTC.

The chain combines TRBV5-1 with TRBJ2-5, with 9 bases that match TRBD2. Looked up from germline, CDR1 is SGHRS and CDR2 is YFSETQ. The trim removed 0 bases at V and 1 base at J, leaving 7 bases unmatched. This CDR3 spans 17 amino acids. CDR3 DNA: TGCGCCAGCAGCTTGGGTACCGGGACTAGCAGCCAAGAGACCCAGTACTTC. Translating gives CASSLGTGTSSQETQYF.

In nucleotides, the CDR3 is TGTGCCAGCAGTTTGGGCGGGATAAGCTCCTACGAGCAGTACTTC. It codes for CASSLGGISSYEQYF. The V call is TRBV6-5, the J call TRBJ2-7; possibly TRBD2 for D (6 bases). Germline values: CDR1 MNHEY, CDR2 SVGAGI. The CDR3 length is 15 residues. With 4 bases removed from V and 0 bases from J, the gap between germline ends came to 13 bases.

The rearrangement joins TRBV27 to TRBJ1-2, with unresolved D. The CDR3 totals 14 residues. Germline V CDR1 and CDR2: MNHEY, SMNVEV (reference sequence). Trimming took off 3 bases at V and 8 bases at J, with 16 bases between the two ends. CDR3 in amino acids: CASSLAGRLEGYTF. CDR3 nucleotides: TGTGCCAGCAGTTTGGCAGGTCGACTAGAGGGCTACACCTTC.

This clone was detected only a few times. The chain combines TRBV4-2 with TRBJ1-2, with D maybe TRBD1 (6 bases). Trimming took 1 base from V and 5 from J, leaving 11 bases between them. Looked up from germline, CDR1 is LGHNA and CDR2 is YNFKEQ. This CDR3 is 14 amino acids long. The CDR3 sequence: CASSQGRTEYGYTF. CDR3 bases: TGTGCCAGCAGCCAAGGGAGGACAGAATATGGCTACACCTTC.

The V and J genes are TRBV30 and TRBJ2-1; 7 bases line up with TRBD2. The CDR3 is made up of 15 amino acids. Germline values: CDR1 GTSNPN, CDR2 SVGIG (reference sequence). The V gene end was trimmed by 2 bases and the J gene end by 3 bases; junction bases not matched to a gene: 7. CDR3 in DNA: TGTGCCTGGAGTCGAGCGGGAAAGCTCTACAATGAGCAGTTCTTC. As protein: CAWSRAGKLYNEQFF.

The chain is built from TRBV6-5 and TRBJ1-2; a possible D gene is TRBD1 (6 bases). The germline V gene encodes CDR1 MNHEY and CDR2 SVGAGI. V was clipped by 7 bases and J by 2 bases, with 11 bases between them. The CDR3 length is 13 residues. CDR3 protein: CASTPGQNYGYTF. CDR3 coding DNA: TGTGCCAGCACCCCGGGACAAAACTATGGCTACACCTTC.

The chain joins TRBV6-6 to TRBJ1-5; maybe TRBD1 (6 bases). Between the trimmed V and J ends, which lost 6 bases and 6 bases, there was a span of 12 bases. The CDR3 totals 13 residues. Germline V CDR1 and CDR2: MNHNY, SVGAGI (reference sequence). Here the CDR3 reads CASSQGGFQPQHF. The CDR3 DNA reads TGTGCCAGCAGCCAAGGGGGTTTTCAGCCCCAGCATTTT.

This chain links TRBV9 with TRBJ2-2; 8 bases agree with TRBD2. With V trimmed by 6 bases and J by 3 bases, 7 bases remained unmatched. The CDR3 sequence is 15 residues long. Germline CDR1 and CDR2: SGDLS and YYNGEE. CDR3 nucleotides: TGTGCCAGCAAAAGGAGCGGGGGTGACACCGGGGAGCTGTTTTTT. Encoded protein: CASKRSGGDTGELFF.

This clone was counted once. The gene calls are TRBV9 and TRBJ2-2; the D gene is possibly TRBD2 (5 bases). The CDR3 totals 15 residues. Trimming took off 0 bases at V and 4 bases at J, with 10 bases between the two ends. CDR1 is SGDLS, CDR2 YYNGEE, per germline. The CDR3 DNA sequence: TGTGCCAGCAGCGTAGAACTAGTAGGCACCGGGGAGCTGTTTTTT. It specifies CASSVELVGTGELFF.

In DNA, the CDR3 is TGTGCCACCTGGACTGTTAGCAATCAGCCCCAGCATTTT. It codes for CATWTVSNQPQHF. The chain joins TRBV6-1 to TRBJ1-5; D call uncertain. There are 13 residues in the CDR3. Trimming pared 10 bases from V and 0 bases from J, leaving 10 bases between. Per germline, CDR1 MNHNS and CDR2 SASEGT.

This rearrangement joins TRBV5-1 to TRBJ1-2; D uncertain. The CDR3 covers 14 residues. From germline, CDR1 is SGHRS and CDR2 YFSETQ. Trimming pared 4 bases from V and 3 bases from J, leaving 13 bases between. CDR3 DNA: TGCGCCAGCAGCCCGCGGTTTGGAGACTATGGCTACACCTTC. Protein sequence: CASSPRFGDYGYTF.

This clone has more than one count but fewer than ten. The chain employs TRBV30 and TRBJ1-1; 8 bases match TRBD1. Germline CDR1 and CDR2: GTSNPN and SVGIG (reference sequence). CDR3 length equals 13 residues. With V trimmed by 4 bases and J by 5 bases, 6 bases remained unmatched. The CDR3 coding sequence is TGTGCCTGGACCGGACAGGGCGAGACTGAAGCTTTCTTT. Protein product: CAWTGQGETEAFF. Based on the CDR3 plus reference TRBV30 and TRBJ1-1, the full variable domain is SQTIHQWPATLVQPVGSPLSLECTVEGTSNPNLYWYRQAAGRGLQLLFYSVGIGQISSEVPQNLSASRPQDRQFILSSKKLLLSDSGFYLCAWTGQGETEAFFGQGTRLTVV.

V gene TRBV5-1 combines with J gene TRBJ2-7; 8 bases match TRBD1. The germline V gene encodes CDR1 SGHRS and CDR2 YFSETQ. The V and J ends lost 7 bases and 7 bases, in that order; junction bases with no gene match: 7. There are 12 residues in the CDR3. CDR3 coding DNA: TGCGCCAGCTGGGCAGGGGGCGGGGAGCAGTACTTC. Translation gives CASWAGGGEQYF.

The rearrangement links TRBV4-3 to TRBJ2-1; D might be TRBD2 (7 bases). The CDR3 sequence is 15 residues long. V was shortened by 0 bases and J by 9 bases, with 15 bases between the two germline ends. Per the germline V gene, CDR1 is LGHNA and CDR2 is YSLEER. In DNA, the CDR3 is TGCGCCAGCAGCCAAGATCGGAGGGGGGGTGGTGAGCAGTTCTTC. It specifies CASSQDRRGGGEQFF.

The CDR3 here is CASSSLRGYEQYF. CDR3 coding DNA: TGTGCCAGCAGCTCGTTACGGGGCTACGAGCAGTACTTC. This chain links TRBV13 with TRBJ2-7; D perhaps matches TRBD2 (5 bases). This CDR3 region has 13 residues. The ends were cut back, 4 bases at V and 3 bases at J, with 10 bases in the middle. Germline V gene lookup returns CDR1 PRHDT and CDR2 FYEKMQ (reference sequence).

Details on this clone: Other DNA sequences in the same sample also yield this CDR3. The rearrangement uses TRBV5-6 and TRBJ2-2; TRBD2 matches at 7 bases. V trimming: 1 base; J trimming: 2 bases; junction bases outside the gene matches: 5. The CDR3 is 16 residues long. Germline V lookup: CDR1 SGHDT, CDR2 YYEEEE. The CDR3 DNA follows: TGTGCCAGCAGCTTGCCGGGACTAATAAACACCGGGGAGCTGTTTTTT. Its translation is CASSLPGLINTGELFF.

This clone was seen once. The rearrangement uses TRBV5-1 and TRBJ2-3, with D unresolved. CDR1 is SGHRS, CDR2 YFSETQ, per germline. Between the trimmed V and J ends, which lost 4 bases and 3 bases, there was a span of 15 bases. This CDR3 is 15 amino acids long. The CDR3 spells CASSPGETQTDTQYF. CDR3 bases: TGCGCCAGCAGCCCTGGAGAGACTCAGACAGATACGCAGTATTTT.

The chain employs TRBV27 and TRBJ2-2; 14 bases are a match to TRBD2. CDR1 MNHEY and CDR2 SMNVEV come from the germline V gene (reference sequence). The CDR3 length is 18 residues. The V segment lost 5 bases and the J segment 0 bases; nucleotides outside the gene matches: 5. The CDR3 spells CASSKGLAGAANTGELFF. The CDR3 nucleotides read TGTGCCAGCAGTAAGGGACTAGCGGGGGCCGCGAACACCGGGGAGCTGTTTTTT.

The chain employs TRBV11-2 and TRBJ1-4, with D uncertain. This CDR3 spans 11 amino acids. V dropped 5 bases and J dropped 9 bases, with 7 bases sitting between them. Per germline, CDR1 SGHAT and CDR2 FQNNGV. The CDR3 nucleotides are TGTGCCAGCAGCCGGGAGAAAAAACTGTTTTTT. Its protein is CASSREKKLFF.

The V call is TRBV19, the J call TRBJ2-7, with 9 bases matching TRBD1. Germline lookup yields CDR1 LNHDA and CDR2 SQIVND (reference sequence). V trimming: 7 bases; J trimming: 3 bases; junction bases outside the gene matches: 7. The CDR3 length is 14 residues. The CDR3 DNA reads as TGTGCCAGTAAGTCCGGGACAGGGAACTACGAGCAGTACTTC. This gives the protein CASKSGTGNYEQYF.

The genes are TRBV11-2 and TRBJ2-3, with TRBD2 matching over 7 bases. CDR1 and CDR2 (germline): SGHAT, FQNNGV. Trimming took 0 bases from V and 1 from J; bases not matched to a gene: 1. This CDR3 is 15 amino acids long. The CDR3 reads CASSLDRGGTDTQYF. Here the CDR3 DNA reads TGTGCCAGCAGCTTAGATCGGGGGGGCACAGATACGCAGTATTTT.

V gene TRBV4-1 combines with J gene TRBJ2-1, with TRBD2 matching 9 bases. CDR1 and CDR2 (germline): MGHRA, YSYEKL. V shed 0 bases and J 2 bases; nucleotides not matched to a gene: 5. CDR3 length: 17 residues. CDR3 loop: CASSQDRRLAAYNEQFF. The CDR3 nucleotides read TGCGCCAGCAGCCAAGACAGGAGACTAGCGGCCTACAATGAGCAGTTCTTC.